The table lists the clone carrying this T cell receptor beta chain with a count of one. The record originates from a study of shared clonotypes between healthy human individuals. Source study methods: ImmunoSEQ output lacked quality scores and full-length reads, limiting matched filtering. Clones were sequenced by immunoSEQ multiplex PCR, and TCRdb holds only the in-frame ones, with some missing. From that table come the V and J calls and clone size; the DNA was used to work out D and trimming. The table lists 470,000 or so clones, approximately 80% of them singletons. Trimming cost V 5 bases and J 1 base, with 18 bases left between them. The CDR3 has 16 amino acids. Germline V lookup: CDR1 SNHLY, CDR2 FYNNEI.

Sequencing was performed on PBMCs. This TCR derives from a woman in her forties in good health. Some clones in this sample may be carry-over from other donors' samples. V is TRBV2 and J is TRBJ2-7; D could derive from TRBD1 or TRBD2 (6 bases each). In DNA form, the CDR3 reads TGTGCCAGCAGTTCCGCACCGGGGGCCCGATCCTACGAGCAGTACTTC. This translates into CASSSAPGARSYEQYF. The variable domain in full, with the rest retrieved from reference TRBV2 and TRBJ2-7, is EPEVTQTPSHQVTQMGQEVILRCVPISNHLYFYWYRQILGQKVEFLVSFYNNEISEKSEIFDDQFSVERPDGSNFTLKIRSTKLEDSAMYFCASSSAPGARSYEQYFGPGTRLTVT.